This T cell receptor (beta chain) came from a study of breast tumors, draining lymph nodes, adjacent tissues. The lymph nodes were axillary draining lymph nodes from breast cancer patients. TCRdb reanalysed the multiplex PCR reads using MiXCR and keeps one entry per CDR3 protein. Altogether 200,000 to 250,000 distinct CDR3 sequences are present, around 32% being singletons, with the ten largest covering about 1.4%. Comment on this clonotype: No antigen is known for it. A read error may produce the germline difference seen at one junction end.

The study's findings and limits: Compared with lymph nodes, tumors were less diverse; compared with nontumor tissue, more.

Germline-derived CDR1 and CDR2 are SGHNT and YENEEA. CDR3 size: 12 residues. This rearrangement joins TRBV11-3 to TRBJ2-7; possible D gene TRBD1, 5 bases. This clonotype was obtained from a female donor with breast cancer. Some clones in this sample may be carry-over from other donors' samples. Sequences were obtained from axillary lymph node tissue. The chain's CDR3 is CASSLGGYAQYF. The CDR3 nucleotides are TGTGCCAGCAGCTTAGGGGGCTACGCGCAGTACTTC.